These T cell receptor beta chains were read from a single sample in a study of tumor-infiltrating lymphocytes in primary liver carcinoma. MiXCR was run by TCRdb on the multiplex PCR reads, yielding one entry per CDR3 protein. The sample consists of under 200,000 distinct CDR3 sequences, 65% of them appearing once. Material: peripheral blood. Receptor source: a woman aged 55-69 years with primary liver carcinoma and hepatitis B virus infection. The CDR3 runs from the conserved cysteine through the conserved F or W. Each record gives: V gene, D gene, J gene, clone size, CDR3 protein, CDR3 DNA. A D gene is named only where the DNA matches it firmly. Some rows have no size entry. The others give once, few or many, or a class for an expanded clone.

>TRBV6-6|-|TRBJ1-1|many
CASSYSGEAFF
TGTGCCAGCAGTTACTCGGGGGAAGCTTTCTTT
>TRBV12-3/TRBV12-4|-|TRBJ1-2|-
CACSPGSFYGYTF
TGTGCCTGCAGTCCGGGATCCTTCTATGGCTACACATTC
>TRBV7-9|-|TRBJ1-2|once
CASTNGPGMSGYTF
TGTGCCAGCACCAATGGACCGGGGATGAGTGGCTACACCTTC
>TRBV6-1|-|TRBJ2-4|once
CASSEVVNGSIQYF
TGTGCCAGCAGTGAAGTAGTGAATGGAAGCATTCAGTACTTT
>TRBV5-6|-|TRBJ2-5|-
CASRIQGQETQYF
TGTGCCAGCAGAATACAGGGTCAAGAGACCCAGTACTTC
>TRBV10-3|TRBD2|TRBJ2-7|many
CATRTSGPSYEQYF
TGTGCCACGCGGACTAGCGGGCCGTCCTACGAGCAGTACTTC
>TRBV6-2/TRBV6-3|TRBD1|TRBJ1-2|-
CASSYSGTVFYGYTF
TGTGCCAGCAGTTACTCGGGGACAGTCTTTTATGGCTACACCTTC
>TRBV5-1|TRBD2|TRBJ2-5|-
CASTDSTSGSIETQCF
TGCGCCAGCACCGATTCGACTAGCGGGAGTATAGAGACCCAGTGCTTC
>TRBV29-1|TRBD2|TRBJ2-2|-
CSVPTSSTGELLF
TGCAGTGTCCCGACTAGCAGCACCGGGGAGCTGCTTTTT
>TRBV6-5|-|TRBJ1-2|many
CASRGAGQANYGYTF
TGTGCCAGCAGAGGAGCGGGACAAGCAAACTATGGCTACACCTTC
>TRBV11-2|TRBD2|TRBJ2-1|-
CANSRGTSGRSEQFF
TGTGCCAACAGCCGCGGCACTAGCGGGAGGAGTGAGCAGTTCTTC
>TRBV6-1|-|TRBJ2-2|once
CAGSEQGRVSIGKLFF
TGTGCTGGCAGTGAACAGGGTCGGGTATCCATCGGGAAGCTGTTTTTT
>TRBV6-2/TRBV6-3|TRBD1|TRBJ2-2|-
CASSYNSGQGGIGELFF
TGTGCCAGCAGCTACAACTCGGGACAGGGCGGCATCGGGGAGCTGTTTTTT
>TRBV28|-|TRBJ2-4|-
CASTPGKATLLAKNIQYF
TGTGCCAGCACCCCGGGGAAGGCTACCCTCTTAGCCAAAAACATTCAGTACTTC
>TRBV7-8|-|TRBJ1-6|few
CASSPLWRDNSPLHF
TGTGCCAGCAGCCCTCTCTGGCGGGATAATTCACCCCTCCACTTT
>TRBV6-1|TRBD1|TRBJ1-6|-
CTSSSDRGLTPLHF
TGTACCAGCAGTTCCGACAGGGGGTTGACACCCCTCCACTTT
>TRBV11-2|-|TRBJ2-3|-
CVSIPLDTQYF
TGTGTCAGCATCCCTTTGGATACGCAGTATTTT
>TRBV30|TRBD1|TRBJ1-4|-
CAWSPFSSGGRNEKLFF
TGTGCCTGGAGTCCCTTCTCTTCAGGGGGCCGGAATGAAAAACTGTTTTTT
>TRBV28|-|TRBJ2-7|-
CASSYGRTTYEQYF
TGTGCCAGCAGTTATGGCAGAACCACCTACGAGCAGTACTTC
>TRBV12-3/TRBV12-4|-|TRBJ1-1|many
CASSLAGSLNTEAFF
TGTGCCAGCAGTTTAGCGGGCAGTCTGAACACTGAAGCTTTCTTT
>TRBV12-3/TRBV12-4|-|TRBJ1-2|-
CARSLAGYGYTF
TGTGCCAGGAGCCTCGCGGGCTACGGCTACACCTTC
>TRBV20-1|TRBD1|TRBJ2-1|-
CSARDRAMEFF
TGCAGTGCTAGGGACAGGGCAATGGAGTTCTTC
>TRBV5-1|TRBD2|TRBJ2-3|few
CASSYLAGEDTQYF
TGCGCCAGCAGTTATTTGGCGGGAGAGGATACGCAGTATTTT
>TRBV12-3/TRBV12-4|-|TRBJ1-2|many
CASRPGRRANYGYTF
TGTGCCAGCAGACCAGGACGCCGAGCTAACTATGGCTACACCTTC
>TRBV23-1|-|TRBJ1-5|few
CASSPSEPIGNQPQHF
TGCGCCAGCAGTCCCTCAGAGCCTATTGGCAATCAGCCCCAGCATTTT
>TRBV5-6|TRBD2|TRBJ2-2|few
CASSRVGWKAGDLNTGELFF
TGTGCCAGCAGCCGCGTTGGATGGAAAGCGGGGGACTTGAACACCGGGGAGCTGTTTTTT
>TRBV2|TRBD2|TRBJ2-1|-
CDSSRGTSYNEQFF
TGTGACAGCAGTCGGGGGACTAGTTACAATGAGCAGTTCTTC
>TRBV6-5|TRBD1|TRBJ1-1|-
CASSPDRTVRIF
TGTGCCAGCAGTCCGGACAGGACGGTAAGGATCTTT
>TRBV11-2|-|TRBJ2-3|-
CACSPQREDLDTQYF
TGTGCCTGCAGCCCACAGAGGGAGGACTTGGATACGCAGTATTTT
>TRBV10-3|TRBD1|TRBJ2-1|-
CAISESPWRGTGYNEQFF
TGTGCCATCAGTGAGTCCCCCTGGAGAGGGACAGGGTACAATGAGCAGTTCTTC
>TRBV4-1|-|TRBJ2-3|many
CASSQEGLSTDTQYF
TGCGCCAGCAGCCAAGAAGGACTCAGCACAGATACGCAGTATTTT
>TRBV13|-|TRBJ2-7|many
CASMRQGLRYEQYF
TGTGCCAGCATGAGGCAGGGACTTCGCTACGAGCAGTACTTC
>TRBV11-2|-|TRBJ2-7|-
CASSLVVGSSHEQYF
TGTGCCAGCAGCTTAGTCGTGGGGAGTTCCCACGAGCAGTACTTC
>TRBV6-6|-|TRBJ2-1|-
CASGISADSYNEHFF
TGTGCCAGCGGGATTAGCGCCGATTCCTACAATGAGCATTTCTTC
>TRBV6-5|-|TRBJ1-2|many
CASSYGGDYGYTF
TGTGCCAGCAGTTACGGGGGGGACTATGGCTACACCTTC
>TRBV11-2|-|TRBJ1-2|-
CATSLDQETTYTF
TGTGCCACCAGCTTAGATCAGGAGACAACCTACACCTTC
>TRBV5-4|TRBD1|TRBJ2-7|-
CASSQSRDRVGRERYEQYF
TGTGCCAGCAGCCAATCCCGGGACAGGGTTGGGCGGGAGAGGTACGAGCAGTACTTC
>TRBV6-5|TRBD2|TRBJ2-5|-
CASSPGLAGGAQAAQYF
TGTGCCAGCAGTCCGGGACTAGCGGGAGGGGCCCAAGCGGCCCAGTACTTC
>TRBV5-1|-|TRBJ2-7|-
CASSFRDASSYEQYF
TGCGCCAGCAGCTTCCGGGACGCAAGCTCCTACGAGCAGTACTTC
>TRBV6-5|-|TRBJ2-5|many
CASSYSIGPRETQYF
TGTGCCAGCAGTTACTCGATCGGTCCAAGGGAGACCCAGTACTTC
>TRBV4-1|TRBD2|TRBJ2-2|few
CASSQSWETSPTGELFF
TGCGCCAGCAGCCAATCTTGGGAGACTAGCCCCACCGGGGAGCTGTTTTTT
>TRBV12-3/TRBV12-4|-|TRBJ1-2|-
CASSSYMGYTF
TGTGCCAGCAGTTCCTACATGGGCTACACTTTC
>TRBV10-3|-|TRBJ2-7|few
CAIRDGRGQSYEQYF
TGTGCCATCAGAGATGGGAGGGGGCAATCCTACGAGCAGTACTTC
>TRBV4-2|-|TRBJ1-1|-
CASSQAHSRNTEAFF
TGTGCCAGCAGCCAAGCCCATAGCAGGAACACTGAAGCTTTCTTT
>TRBV12-3/TRBV12-4|TRBD2|TRBJ2-7|many
CASSPPAGGFYEQYF
TGTGCCAGCAGTCCCCCAGCGGGAGGTTTCTACGAGCAGTACTTC
>TRBV12-3/TRBV12-4|-|TRBJ1-5|many
CASSLHVGEQPQHF
TGTGCCAGCAGTTTGCATGTGGGCGAACAGCCCCAGCATTTT
>TRBV6-1|-|TRBJ2-7|-
CASSEVRETSNEQYF
TGTGCCAGCAGTGAAGTTAGGGAGACAAGCAACGAGCAGTACTTC